One and the same sample provided the 20 T cell receptor beta chains below, sequenced in a study of neoadjuvant anti-PD-1 for oral cavity cancer. Assay used: immunoSEQ multiplex PCR; TCRdb lists only in-frame clones, some missing. The sample carries roughly 40,000 clones, approximately 80% recorded once. Documented time point: after neoadjuvant nivolumab, at surgical resection. Material: PBMCs, obtained after nivolumab (anti-PD-1) treatment. Every receptor here comes from a person between 40 and 85 years old with oral cavity squamous cell carcinoma.

V is TRBV6-4 and J is TRBJ2-2, with unresolved D. This CDR3 is built from 11 residues. CDR1 is MRHNA, CDR2 SNTAGT, per germline. Trimming took off 8 bases at V and 4 bases at J, with 5 bases between the two ends. CDR3 region: CASGSTGELFF. In DNA, the CDR3 is TGTGCCAGCGGAAGCACCGGGGAGCTGTTTTTT.

This chain connects TRBV10-2 to TRBJ1-1; TRBD1 agrees at 10 bases. The length of the CDR3 is 17 residues. The germline CDR1 and CDR2 sequences are WSHSY and SAAADI. Trimming took 2 bases from V and 0 from J; bases not matched to a gene: 6. The chain's CDR3 is CASSEPGQGRLNTEAFF. In DNA, the CDR3 is TGCGCCAGCAGTGAGCCGGGACAGGGGCGATTGAACACTGAAGCTTTCTTT.

Remarks on this clone: An end of the junction differs from the germline gene, which may be a read error. J is TRBJ1-2 and V is TRBV11-2; 7 nucleotides align to TRBD1. The CDR3 extends over 15 amino acids. The germline V gene encodes CDR1 SGHAT and CDR2 FQNNGV. The CDR3 is CASTLAQHRGSGYTF. In DNA, the CDR3 is TGTGCCAGCACCTTAGCCCAGCACAGGGGCTCTGGCTACACCTTC. The whole variable domain, filled in from reference TRBV11-2 and TRBJ1-2, reads EAGVAQSPRYKIIEKRQSVAFWCNPISGHATLYWYQQILGQGPKLLIQFQNNGVVDDSQLPKDRFSAERLKGVDSTLKIQPAKLEDSAVYLCASTLAQHRGSGYTFGSGTRLTVV.

The chain has TRBV5-1 and TRBJ2-5; 7 positions match TRBD1. CDR1 SGHRS and CDR2 YFSETQ come from the germline V gene. J was trimmed by 8 bases and V by 4 bases; bases with no gene match: 14. The CDR3 totals 15 residues. The CDR3 coding sequence is TGCGCCAGCAGCACCGGACAGGCGGTCCTGTTTACCCAGTACTTC. It is translated as CASSTGQAVLFTQYF.

Relative to its sample, this clone is medium-sized. The chain employs TRBV7-3 and TRBJ1-3; D call uncertain. There are 15 residues in the CDR3. CDR1 is SGHTA, CDR2 FQGTGA, per germline. V was pared by 4 bases and J by 0 bases, with 10 bases between. CDR3 protein: CASSSTAASGNTIYF. The CDR3 bases are TGTGCCAGCAGCTCTACAGCCGCCTCTGGAAACACCATATATTTT.

The chain carries TRBV2 and TRBJ2-1; tentatively, D is TRBD2 (5 bases). CDR3 length equals 13 residues. The germline V gene encodes CDR1 SNHLY and CDR2 FYNNEI. Trimming pared 3 bases from V and 5 bases from J, leaving 8 bases between. The CDR3 nucleotides are TGTGCCAGCAGTGATACTAGGGACAATGAGCAGTTCTTC. Protein sequence: CASSDTRDNEQFF.

The V call is TRBV4-1, the J call TRBJ1-1, with 11 bases aligning to TRBD1. This CDR3 region has 14 residues. The ends lost 3 bases at V and 5 bases at J; junction bases unmatched: 2. Germline CDR1 and CDR2: MGHRA and YSYEKL. The CDR3 DNA reads as TGCGCCAGCAGCCAGGACAGGGGGCGGACTGAAGCTTTCTTT. Translated: CASSQDRGRTEAFF.

This clone has a single count. The rearrangement uses TRBV30 and TRBJ2-3; D unclear. V lost 3 bases and J lost 0, with 19 bases in between. Germline CDR1 is GTSNPN and CDR2 is SVGIG (reference sequence). This CDR3 comprises 17 residues. DNA for the CDR3: TGTGCCTGGAGACCCCATTTTTGGGAAACTAGCACAGATACGCAGTATTTT. Translation: CAWRPHFWETSTDTQYF.

V gene TRBV6-6 combines with J gene TRBJ1-1; D is undetermined. CDR1 and CDR2 (germline): MNHNY, SVGAGI (reference sequence). CDR3 length: 13 amino acids. V was trimmed by 4 bases and J by 0 bases, leaving 6 bases between them. The CDR3 loop reads CASSFVMNTEAFF. DNA for the CDR3: TGTGCCAGCAGTTTTGTCATGAACACTGAAGCTTTCTTT.

The chain recombines TRBV12-5 with TRBJ1-1; 8 nucleotides line up with TRBD1. The junction had 9 bases not matched to a gene; V was cut back by 0 bases and J by 6 bases. CDR3 length: 16 amino acids. From germline, CDR1 is LGHNT and CDR2 FRNRAP. The DNA of the CDR3 is TGTGCTAGTGGTTTGGTATTCCGGACAGGGAAGCCTGAAGCTTTCTTT. Residues: CASGLVFRTGKPEAFF. Combining the CDR3 with reference TRBV12-5 and TRBJ1-1 gives the whole variable domain DARVTQTPRHKVTEMGQEVTMRCQPILGHNTVFWYRQTMMQGLELLAYFRNRAPLDDSGMPKDRFSAEMPDATLATLKIQPSEPRDSAVYFCASGLVFRTGKPEAFFGQGTRLTVV.

The chain recombines TRBV5-1 with TRBJ2-2; D is ambiguous. The germline V gene has CDR1 SGHRS and CDR2 YFSETQ. CDR3 size: 14 residues. Trimming cost V 6 bases and J 0 bases, with 9 bases left between them. CDR3 in DNA: TGCGCCAGCACCCCAATCACGAACACCGGGGAGCTGTTTTTT. This encodes CASTPITNTGELFF.

This chain links TRBV5-1 with TRBJ2-7, with 8 bases aligning to TRBD1. V trimming: 3 bases; J trimming: 6 bases; junction bases outside the gene matches: 5. Germline CDR1 SGHRS, CDR2 YFSETQ. CDR3 length: 13 amino acids. The CDR3 region has the DNA TGCGCCAGCAGCTCCTGGGGACAGGCCGAGCAGTACTTC. Amino acids: CASSSWGQAEQYF.

This clone is labeled as medium-sized. The rearrangement links TRBV4-2 to TRBJ2-7; tentatively, D is TRBD1 (6 bases). This CDR3 contains 14 residues. The ends were cut back, 4 bases at V and 4 bases at J, with 14 bases in the middle. The germline V gene encodes CDR1 LGHNA and CDR2 YNFKEQ. For the CDR3, the DNA is TGTGCCAGCAGCCTCCAGGGGACGGGGTACGAGCAGTACTTC. This sequence encodes CASSLQGTGYEQYF.

The chain is built from TRBV30 and TRBJ1-3; TRBD1 aligns across 10 bases. Germline V CDR1 and CDR2: GTSNPN, SVGIG (reference sequence). J was trimmed by 4 bases and V by 2 bases; bases with no gene match: 11. The CDR3 consists of 17 residues. The DNA of the CDR3 is TGTGCCTGGAGTCCGGGACAGGGGCAAAGAGGAGGAAACACCATATATTTT. Amino acid sequence: CAWSPGQGQRGGNTIYF.

This chain connects TRBV27 to TRBJ1-5; D may be TRBD1 (6 bases). V lost 8 bases and J 1 base, leaving 9 bases between the germline ends. From germline, CDR1 is MNHEY and CDR2 SMNVEV (reference sequence). This CDR3 has 13 amino acids. The CDR3 DNA follows: TGTGCCAGCCGCGACAGGAGCAATCAGCCCCAGCATTTT. Translation gives CASRDRSNQPQHF.

CDR3 sequence: CASSLGGAGTSGRDEQFF. The CDR3 nucleotides read TGTGCCAGCAGCTTAGGAGGGGCCGGGACTAGCGGGAGAGATGAGCAGTTCTTC. V is TRBV7-8 and J is TRBJ2-1; TRBD2 matches 14 bases. Germline loops: CDR1 SGHVS, CDR2 FQNEAQ. CDR3 length: 18 amino acids. V was pared by 1 base and J by 8 bases, with 10 bases of the junction left unmatched.

The chain uses TRBV4-2 and TRBJ1-5; a possible D gene is TRBD1 (6 bases). CDR3 length: 14 residues. V lost 0 bases and J lost 4, with 7 bases in between. CDR1 is LGHNA, CDR2 YNFKEQ, per germline. CDR3 loop: CASSQDRGNQPQHF. As DNA, the CDR3 is TGTGCCAGCAGCCAAGACAGGGGAAATCAGCCCCAGCATTTT.

The chain recombines TRBV28 with TRBJ1-5, with D possibly being TRBD1 (6 bases). The germline CDR1 and CDR2 sequences are MDHEN and SYDVKM. The V and J ends lost 3 bases and 0 bases respectively, with 12 bases between them. This CDR3 region has 16 residues. The CDR3 loop reads CASSFPGQYSNQPQHF. CDR3 DNA: TGTGCCAGCAGTTTCCCTGGACAGTATAGCAATCAGCCCCAGCATTTT.

This sequence joins TRBV6-1 and TRBJ2-5; TRBD2 agrees at 12 bases. The V gene's germline CDR1 is MNHNS and CDR2 SASEGT. J was trimmed by 5 bases and V by 5 bases; bases with no gene match: 6. The CDR3 runs to 15 residues. CDR3 loop: CASSRTSGMRETQYF. The CDR3, as DNA: TGTGCCAGCAGTCGGACTAGCGGGATGCGGGAGACCCAGTACTTC.

This clone was recorded a few times. The chain employs TRBV7-2 and TRBJ1-2; unclear D gene. Trimming shortened V by 5 bases and J by 5 bases, and 18 bases separated the two germline ends. The germline gives CDR1 SGHTA, CDR2 FQGNSA. This CDR3 is built from 15 residues. The CDR3 loop is CASSEDQLTPYGYTF. The CDR3 DNA sequence: TGTGCCAGCAGCGAAGACCAGTTAACCCCATATGGCTACACCTTC.